Listed here is a single T cell receptor beta chain. The sample is drawn from a study of blood T cell repertoires in COVID-19. At the level of the study: T cells, B-cell-depleted T cells, or PBMCs supplied cDNA or gDNA.

Sequencing was performed with immunoSEQ multiplex PCR; in TCRdb, only in-frame clones are kept and a portion is missing. Here the sample spans around 150,000 clones, 88% being singletons. This CDR3 is built from 15 residues. V gave up 7 bases and J gave up 2 bases; unmatched junction bases: 8. CDR1 and CDR2 (germline): MNHEY, SVGAGI. The sample consisted of peripheral blood. The chain uses TRBV6-5 and TRBJ2-3; 8 bases match TRBD2. The TCR sequence derives from a human donor with COVID-19, enrolled during active disease. The donor label of this sample is uncertain. The CDR3 bases are TGTGCCAGCACCAAGGGGACTAGACACACAGATACGCAGTATTTT. Amino acids: CASTKGTRHTDTQYF.